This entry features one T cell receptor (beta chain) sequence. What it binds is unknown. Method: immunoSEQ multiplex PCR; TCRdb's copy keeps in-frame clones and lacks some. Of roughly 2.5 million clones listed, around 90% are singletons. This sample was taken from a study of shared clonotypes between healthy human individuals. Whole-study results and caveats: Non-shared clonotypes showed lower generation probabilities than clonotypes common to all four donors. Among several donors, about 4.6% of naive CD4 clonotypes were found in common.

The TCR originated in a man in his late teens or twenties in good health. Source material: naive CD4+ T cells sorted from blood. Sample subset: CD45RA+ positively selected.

The chain's CDR3 is CASRIGDFSSQGAFF. CDR3 nucleotides: TGTGCCAGTAGGATTGGGGACTTCTCTTCCCAGGGAGCTTTCTTT. The chain combines TRBV19 with TRBJ1-1, with D possibly TRBD1 on 5 matching bases. Trimming removed 6 bases from V and 10 bases from J, with 24 bases in between. This CDR3 spans 15 amino acids. Looked up from germline, CDR1 is LNHDA and CDR2 is SQIVND (reference sequence).